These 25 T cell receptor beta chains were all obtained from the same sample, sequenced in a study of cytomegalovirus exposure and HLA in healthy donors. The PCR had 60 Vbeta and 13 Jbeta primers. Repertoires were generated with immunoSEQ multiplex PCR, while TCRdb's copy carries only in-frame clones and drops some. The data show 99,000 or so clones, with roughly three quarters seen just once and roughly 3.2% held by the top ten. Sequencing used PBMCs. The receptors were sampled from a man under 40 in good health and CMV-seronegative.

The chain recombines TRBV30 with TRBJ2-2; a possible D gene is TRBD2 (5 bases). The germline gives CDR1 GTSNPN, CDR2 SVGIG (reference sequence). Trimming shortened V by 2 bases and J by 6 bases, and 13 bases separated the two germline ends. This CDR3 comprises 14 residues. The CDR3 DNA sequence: TGTGCCTGGAGTAGGGAGACGATCCCCGGGGAGCTGTTTTTT. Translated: CAWSRETIPGELFF.

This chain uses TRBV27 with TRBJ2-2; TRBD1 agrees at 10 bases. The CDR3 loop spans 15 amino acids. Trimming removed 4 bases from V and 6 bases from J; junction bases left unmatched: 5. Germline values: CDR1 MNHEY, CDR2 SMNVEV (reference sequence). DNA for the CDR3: TGTGCCAGCAGTTGGGAGGGACAGGGGTCCGGGGAGCTGTTTTTT. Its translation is CASSWEGQGSGELFF.

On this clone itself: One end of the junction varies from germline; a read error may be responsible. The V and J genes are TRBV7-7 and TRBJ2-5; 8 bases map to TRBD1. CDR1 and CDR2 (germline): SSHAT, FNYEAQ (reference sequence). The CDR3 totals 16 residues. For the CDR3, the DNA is TGTGCTAGCAGCCCGACCGGACAGGGCCGGGTCGGGACCCAGTACTTC. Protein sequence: CASSPTGQGRVGTQYF.

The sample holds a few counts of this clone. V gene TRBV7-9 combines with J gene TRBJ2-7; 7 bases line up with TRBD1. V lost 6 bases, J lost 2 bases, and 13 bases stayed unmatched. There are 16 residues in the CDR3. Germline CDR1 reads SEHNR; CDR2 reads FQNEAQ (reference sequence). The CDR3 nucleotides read TGTGCCAGCAGACCCAGCTACACCGGGACAGCCTACGAGCAGTACTTC. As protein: CASRPSYTGTAYEQYF. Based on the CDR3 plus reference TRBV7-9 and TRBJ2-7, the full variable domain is DTGVSQNPRHKITKRGQNVTFRCDPISEHNRLYWYRQTLGQGPEFLTYFQNEAQLEKSRLLSDRFSAERPKGSFSTLEIQRTEQGDSAMYLCASRPSYTGTAYEQYFGPGTRLTVT.

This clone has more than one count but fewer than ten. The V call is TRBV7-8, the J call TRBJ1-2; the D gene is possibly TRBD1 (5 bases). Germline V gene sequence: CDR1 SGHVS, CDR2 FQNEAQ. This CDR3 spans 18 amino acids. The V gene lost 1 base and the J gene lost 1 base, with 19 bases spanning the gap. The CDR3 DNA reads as TGTGCCAGCAGCTTAGTTAGGGCGGGTAGGGGACTTAACTATGGCTACACCTTC. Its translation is CASSLVRAGRGLNYGYTF.

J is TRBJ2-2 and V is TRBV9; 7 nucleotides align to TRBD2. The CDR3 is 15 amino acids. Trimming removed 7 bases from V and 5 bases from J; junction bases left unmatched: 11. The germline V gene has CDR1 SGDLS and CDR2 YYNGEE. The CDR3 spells CASAPGLAVTGELFF. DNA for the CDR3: TGTGCCAGCGCCCCGGGCCTAGCGGTAACCGGGGAGCTGTTTTTT. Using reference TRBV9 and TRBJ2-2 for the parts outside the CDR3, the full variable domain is DSGVTQTPKHLITATGQRVTLRCSPRSGDLSVYWYQQSLDQGLQFLIQYYNGEERAKGNILERFSAQQFPDLHSELNLSSLELGDSALYFCASAPGLAVTGELFFGEGSRLTVL.

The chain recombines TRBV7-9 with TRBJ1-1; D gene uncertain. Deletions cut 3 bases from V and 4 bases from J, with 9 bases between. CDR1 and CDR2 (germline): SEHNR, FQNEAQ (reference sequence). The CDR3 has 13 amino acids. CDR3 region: CASSFRGTTEAFF. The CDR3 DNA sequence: TGTGCCAGCAGCTTCCGGGGAACCACTGAAGCTTTCTTT.

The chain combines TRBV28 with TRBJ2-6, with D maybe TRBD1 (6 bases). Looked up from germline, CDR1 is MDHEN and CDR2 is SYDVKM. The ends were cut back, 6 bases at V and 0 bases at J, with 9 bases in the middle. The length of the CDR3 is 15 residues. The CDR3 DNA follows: TGTGCCAGCAGCCCGGACAGCTCTGGGGCCAACGTCCTGACTTTC. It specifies CASSPDSSGANVLTF.

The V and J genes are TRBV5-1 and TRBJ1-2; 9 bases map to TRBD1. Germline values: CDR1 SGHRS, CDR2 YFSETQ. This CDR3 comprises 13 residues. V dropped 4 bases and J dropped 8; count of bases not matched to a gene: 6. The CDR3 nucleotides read TGCGCCAGCAGCCCCGGGACAGGGATAGGCTACACCTTC. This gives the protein CASSPGTGIGYTF.

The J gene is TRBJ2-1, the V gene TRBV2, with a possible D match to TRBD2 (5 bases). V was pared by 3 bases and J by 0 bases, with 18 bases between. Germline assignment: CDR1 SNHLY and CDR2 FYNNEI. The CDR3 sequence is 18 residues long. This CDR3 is CASSDPRLPLSSYNEQFF. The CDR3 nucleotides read TGTGCCAGCAGTGATCCTAGACTACCTCTTAGCTCCTACAATGAGCAGTTCTTC. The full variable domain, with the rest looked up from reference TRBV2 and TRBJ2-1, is EPEVTQTPSHQVTQMGQEVILRCVPISNHLYFYWYRQILGQKVEFLVSFYNNEISEKSEIFDDQFSVERPDGSNFTLKIRSTKLEDSAMYFCASSDPRLPLSSYNEQFFGPGTRLTVL.

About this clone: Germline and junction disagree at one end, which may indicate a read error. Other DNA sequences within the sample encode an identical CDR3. CDR3 amino acids: CAISGLTGGGSTDTQYF. CDR3 in DNA: TGCGCCATCAGTGGGCTGACAGGGGGGGGTTCCACAGATACGCAGTATTTT. The rearrangement uses TRBV10-3 and TRBJ2-3, with 9 positions matching TRBD1. CDR1 is ENHRY and CDR2 is SYGVKD in the germline V gene. CDR3 size: 17 residues.

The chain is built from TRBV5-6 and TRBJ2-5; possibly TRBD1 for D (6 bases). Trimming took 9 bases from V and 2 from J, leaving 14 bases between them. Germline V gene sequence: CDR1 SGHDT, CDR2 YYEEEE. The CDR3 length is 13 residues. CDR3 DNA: TGTGCCACCTCGACAGGCACTCAAGAGACCCAGTACTTC. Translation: CATSTGTQETQYF.

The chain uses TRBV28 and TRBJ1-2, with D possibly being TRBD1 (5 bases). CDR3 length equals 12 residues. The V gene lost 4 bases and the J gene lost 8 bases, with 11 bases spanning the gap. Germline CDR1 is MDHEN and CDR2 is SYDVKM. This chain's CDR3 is CASSSAGFGYTF. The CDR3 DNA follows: TGTGCCAGCAGTTCCGCAGGGTTCGGCTACACCTTC.

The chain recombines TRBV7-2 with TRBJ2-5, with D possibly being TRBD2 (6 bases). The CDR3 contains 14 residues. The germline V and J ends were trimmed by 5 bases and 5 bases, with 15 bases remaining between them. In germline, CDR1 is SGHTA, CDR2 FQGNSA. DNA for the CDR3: TGTGCCAGCAGCAAGACTAGTAAGGGGGAGACCCAGTACTTC. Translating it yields CASSKTSKGETQYF.

The DNA for the CDR3 is TGTGCCATCAATCCAGGCGGAGGTTTCTACGAGCAGTACTTC. Encoded protein: CAINPGGGFYEQYF. The chain combines TRBV10-3 with TRBJ2-7; weak D call: TRBD2 (5 bases). The ends were cut back, 7 bases at V and 3 bases at J, with 16 bases in the middle. The germline V gene has CDR1 ENHRY and CDR2 SYGVKD. The CDR3 is made up of 14 amino acids.

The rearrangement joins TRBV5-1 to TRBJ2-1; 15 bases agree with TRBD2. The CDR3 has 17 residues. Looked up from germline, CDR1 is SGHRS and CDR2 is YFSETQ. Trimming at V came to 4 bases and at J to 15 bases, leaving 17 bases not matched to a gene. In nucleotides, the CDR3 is TGCGCCAGCAGCCTCGGGACAGAGGGACTAGCGGGAGGCCCGCGGTTCTTC. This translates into CASSLGTEGLAGGPRFF. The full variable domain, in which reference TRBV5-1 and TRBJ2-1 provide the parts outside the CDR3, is KAGVTQTPRYLIKTRGQQVTLSCSPISGHRSVSWYQQTPGQGLQFLFEYFSETQRNKGNFPGRFSGRQFSNSRSEMNVSTLELGDSALYLCASSLGTEGLAGGPRFFGPGTRLTVL.

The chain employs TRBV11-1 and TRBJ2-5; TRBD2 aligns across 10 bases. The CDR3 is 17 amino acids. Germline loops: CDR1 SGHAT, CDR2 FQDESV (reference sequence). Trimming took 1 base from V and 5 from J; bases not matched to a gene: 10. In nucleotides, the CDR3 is TGTGCCAGCAGCTTAGTACGTTCTAGCGGGAGCTTGGAGACCCAGTACTTC. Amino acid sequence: CASSLVRSSGSLETQYF.

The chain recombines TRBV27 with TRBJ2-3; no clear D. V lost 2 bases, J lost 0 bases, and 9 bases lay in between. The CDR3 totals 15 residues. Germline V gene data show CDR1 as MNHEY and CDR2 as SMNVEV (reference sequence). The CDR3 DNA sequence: TGTGCCAGCAGTTTACGGAGAACTAGCACAGATACGCAGTATTTT. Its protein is CASSLRRTSTDTQYF.

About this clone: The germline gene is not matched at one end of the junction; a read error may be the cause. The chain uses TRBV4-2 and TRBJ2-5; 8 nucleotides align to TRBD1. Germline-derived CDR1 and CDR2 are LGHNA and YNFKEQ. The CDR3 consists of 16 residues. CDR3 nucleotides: TGTGCCAGCAGCCAGGACGGACAGGGTGCTTCGGAGAACCAGTACTTC. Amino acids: CASSQDGQGASENQYF.

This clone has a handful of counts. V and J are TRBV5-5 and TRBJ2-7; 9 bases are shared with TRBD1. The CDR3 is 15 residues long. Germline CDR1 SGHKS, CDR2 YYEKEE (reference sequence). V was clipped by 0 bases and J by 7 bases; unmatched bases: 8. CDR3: CASSLEGQGLREQYF. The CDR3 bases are TGTGCCAGCAGCTTGGAGGGACAGGGTCTTCGAGAGCAGTACTTC.

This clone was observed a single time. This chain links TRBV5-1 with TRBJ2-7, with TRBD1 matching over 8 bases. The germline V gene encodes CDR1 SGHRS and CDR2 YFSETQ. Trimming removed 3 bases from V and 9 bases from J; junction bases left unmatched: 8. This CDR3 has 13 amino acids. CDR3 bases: TGCGCCAGCAGCTCCGAGGGACAGGAGCGGCAGTACTTC. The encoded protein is CASSSEGQERQYF.

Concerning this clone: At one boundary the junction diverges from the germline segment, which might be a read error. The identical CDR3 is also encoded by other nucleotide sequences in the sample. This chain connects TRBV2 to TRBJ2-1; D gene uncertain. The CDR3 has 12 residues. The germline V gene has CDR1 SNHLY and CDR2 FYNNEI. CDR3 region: CASSAQNNEQFF. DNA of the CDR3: TGCGCCAGCAGTGCCCAGAACAATGAGCAGTTCTTC. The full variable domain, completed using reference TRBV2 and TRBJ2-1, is EPEVTQTPSHQVTQMGQEVILRCVPISNHLYFYWYRQILGQKVEFLVSFYNNEISEKSEIFDDQFSVERPDGSNFTLKIRSTKLEDSAMYFCASSAQNNEQFFGPGTRLTVL.

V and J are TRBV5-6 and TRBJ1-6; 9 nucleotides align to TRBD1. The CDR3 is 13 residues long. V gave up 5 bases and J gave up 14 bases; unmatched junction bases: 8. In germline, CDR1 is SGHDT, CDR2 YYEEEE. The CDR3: CASRGQGESSLHF. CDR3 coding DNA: TGTGCCAGCAGGGGACAGGGAGAGTCGTCCCTCCACTTT.

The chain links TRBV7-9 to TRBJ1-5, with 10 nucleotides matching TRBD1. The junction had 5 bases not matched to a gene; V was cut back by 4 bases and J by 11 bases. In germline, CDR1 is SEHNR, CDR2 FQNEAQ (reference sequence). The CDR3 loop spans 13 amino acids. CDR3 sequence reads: CASSSGQGRAQHF. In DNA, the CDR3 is TGTGCCAGCAGCTCGGGACAGGGGAGGGCCCAGCATTTT.

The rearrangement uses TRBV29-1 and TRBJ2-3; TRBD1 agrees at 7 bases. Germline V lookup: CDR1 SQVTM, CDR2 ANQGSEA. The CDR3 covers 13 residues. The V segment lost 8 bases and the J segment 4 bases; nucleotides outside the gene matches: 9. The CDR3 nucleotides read TGCAGCTCAGACAGGGTTTCATCAGATACGCAGTATTTT. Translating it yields CSSDRVSSDTQYF.